This passage covers 5 T cell receptor beta chains from one sample sequenced in a study of cytomegalovirus exposure and HLA in healthy donors. With 60 Vbeta and 13 Jbeta primers, the PCR was carried out. Sequencing was performed with immunoSEQ multiplex PCR; in TCRdb, only in-frame clones are kept and a portion is missing. The sample consists of more than 140,000 clones, about 80% of them appearing once. The specimen was PBMCs. The receptors come from a male donor in good health and CMV-seronegative.

This clone has just one count. The chain couples TRBV28 to TRBJ1-2, with 7 nucleotides matching TRBD1. The germline CDR1 and CDR2 sequences are MDHEN and SYDVKM. The CDR3 loop spans 13 amino acids. V trimming: 7 bases; J trimming: 3 bases; junction bases outside the gene matches: 5. The CDR3 coding sequence is TGTGCCAGCACCCTAGGGACAGACTATGGCTACACCTTC. It encodes CASTLGTDYGYTF.

This clone was picked up one time. The chain joins TRBV7-2 to TRBJ2-5; D is unclear. The J call may not be correct, given that the DNA end is closer to TRBJ2-7. From germline, CDR1 is SGHTA and CDR2 FQGNSA. The length of the CDR3 is 15 residues. The CDR3 DNA is TGTGCCAGCAGCTTGCCCCTCTCGGGTCAGCACGAGCAGTACTTC. It yields the protein CASSLPLSGQHEQYF.

Written as DNA, the CDR3 is TGTGCCAGCAGCTTAACGACAGGGCCTGGAAACACCATATATTTT. Protein product: CASSLTTGPGNTIYF. The chain employs TRBV7-7 and TRBJ1-3; 7 bases are a match to TRBD1. The CDR3 totals 15 residues. Trimming at V came to 2 bases and at J to 2 bases, leaving 3 bases not matched to a gene. Germline values: CDR1 SSHAT, CDR2 FNYEAQ (reference sequence).

J is TRBJ2-1 and V is TRBV2; D might be TRBD2 (5 bases). This CDR3 contains 14 residues. Trimming cost V 6 bases and J 8 bases, with 17 bases left between them. The V gene's germline CDR1 is SNHLY and CDR2 FYNNEI. CDR3 sequence reads: CASRGRTQRDEQFF. CDR3 coding DNA: TGTGCCAGCAGGGGCCGGACCCAGAGGGATGAGCAGTTCTTC.

The rearrangement links TRBV5-4 to TRBJ2-5, with a tentative D call TRBD2 (6 bases). The V end lost 5 bases, the J end lost 2 bases, and 16 bases lay between the germline ends. CDR1 is SGHNT and CDR2 is YYREEE in the germline V gene (reference sequence). This CDR3 comprises 15 residues. CDR3 DNA: TGTGCCAGCAGACCCCCGGGGGTAGGTCAAGAGACCCAGTACTTC. Protein sequence: CASRPPGVGQETQYF.